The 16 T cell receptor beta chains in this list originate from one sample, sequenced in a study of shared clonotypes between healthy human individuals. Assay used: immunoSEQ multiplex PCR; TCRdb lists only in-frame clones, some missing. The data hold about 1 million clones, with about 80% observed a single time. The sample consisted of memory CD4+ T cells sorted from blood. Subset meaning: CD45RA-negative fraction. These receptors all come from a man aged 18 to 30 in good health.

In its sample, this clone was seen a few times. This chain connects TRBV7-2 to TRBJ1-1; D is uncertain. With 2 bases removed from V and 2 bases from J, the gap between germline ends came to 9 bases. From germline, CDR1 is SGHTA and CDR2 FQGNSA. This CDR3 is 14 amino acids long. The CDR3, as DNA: TGTGCCAGCAGCTTACGGGGAAAAAACACTGAAGCTTTCTTT. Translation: CASSLRGKNTEAFF.

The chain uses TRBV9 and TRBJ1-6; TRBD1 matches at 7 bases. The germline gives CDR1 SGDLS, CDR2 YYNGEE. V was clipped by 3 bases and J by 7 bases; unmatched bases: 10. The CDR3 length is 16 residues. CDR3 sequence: CASSASRGAGNSPLHF. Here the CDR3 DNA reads TGTGCCAGCAGCGCCTCCAGGGGGGCCGGAAATTCACCCCTCCACTTT.

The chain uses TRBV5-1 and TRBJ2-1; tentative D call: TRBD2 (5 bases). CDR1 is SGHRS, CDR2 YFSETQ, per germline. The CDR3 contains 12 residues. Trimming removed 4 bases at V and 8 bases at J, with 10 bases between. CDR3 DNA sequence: TGCGCCAGCAGCACGGACTTGCATGAGCAGTTCTTC. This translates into CASSTDLHEQFF. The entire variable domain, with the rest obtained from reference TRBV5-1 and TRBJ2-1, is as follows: KAGVTQTPRYLIKTRGQQVTLSCSPISGHRSVSWYQQTPGQGLQFLFEYFSETQRNKGNFPGRFSGRQFSNSRSEMNVSTLELGDSALYLCASSTDLHEQFFGPGTRLTVL.

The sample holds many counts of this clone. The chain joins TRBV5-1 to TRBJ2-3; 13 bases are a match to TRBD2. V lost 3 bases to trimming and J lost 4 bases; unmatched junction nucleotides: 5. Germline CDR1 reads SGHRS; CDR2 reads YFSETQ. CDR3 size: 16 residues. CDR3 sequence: CASSSRTSGSADTQYF. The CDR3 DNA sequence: TGCGCCAGCAGCTCCAGGACTAGCGGGAGCGCAGATACGCAGTATTTT.

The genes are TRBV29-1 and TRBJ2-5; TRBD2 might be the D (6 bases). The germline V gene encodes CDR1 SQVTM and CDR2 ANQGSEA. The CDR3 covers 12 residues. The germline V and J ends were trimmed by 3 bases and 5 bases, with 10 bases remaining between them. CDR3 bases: TGCAGCGTTGAGCGGGGAACCGAGACCCAGTACTTC. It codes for CSVERGTETQYF.

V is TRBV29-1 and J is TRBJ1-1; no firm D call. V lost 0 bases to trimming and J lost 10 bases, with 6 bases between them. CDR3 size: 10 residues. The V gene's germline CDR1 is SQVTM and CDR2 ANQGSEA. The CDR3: CSVEDVGAFF. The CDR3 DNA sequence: TGCAGCGTTGAAGATGTGGGAGCTTTCTTT.

The CDR3 nucleotides are TGTGCCACCAGCAGGCGGGGGAGTTTTGCAACTAATGAAAAACTGTTTTTT. Amino acids: CATSRRGSFATNEKLFF. The chain employs TRBV15 and TRBJ1-4, with a tentative D call TRBD1 (5 bases). The germline V gene encodes CDR1 LNHNV and CDR2 YYDKDF (reference sequence). The CDR3 has 17 amino acids. V gave up 3 bases and J gave up 0 bases, with 14 bases separating them.

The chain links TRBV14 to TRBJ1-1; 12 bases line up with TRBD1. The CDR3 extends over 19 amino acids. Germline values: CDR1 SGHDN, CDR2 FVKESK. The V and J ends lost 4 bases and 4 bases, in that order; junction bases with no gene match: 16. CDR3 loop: CASSLPGQGARIIGTEAFF. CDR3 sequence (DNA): TGTGCCAGCAGCCTACCGGGACAGGGGGCGCGTATTATAGGCACTGAAGCTTTCTTT.

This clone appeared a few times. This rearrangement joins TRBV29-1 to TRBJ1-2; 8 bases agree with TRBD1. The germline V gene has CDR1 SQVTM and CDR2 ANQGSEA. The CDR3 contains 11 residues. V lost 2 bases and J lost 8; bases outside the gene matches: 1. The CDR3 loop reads CSVESGGGYTF. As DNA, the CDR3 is TGCAGCGTTGAATCAGGGGGCGGCTACACCTTC.

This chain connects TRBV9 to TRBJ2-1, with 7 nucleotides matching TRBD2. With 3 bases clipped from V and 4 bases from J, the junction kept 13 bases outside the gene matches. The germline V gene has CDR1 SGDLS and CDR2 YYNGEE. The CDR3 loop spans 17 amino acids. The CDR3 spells CASSATGGPGSYNEQFF. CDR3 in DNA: TGTGCCAGCAGCGCCACGGGGGGACCCGGTAGTTACAATGAGCAGTTCTTC. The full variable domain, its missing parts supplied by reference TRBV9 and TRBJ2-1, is DSGVTQTPKHLITATGQRVTLRCSPRSGDLSVYWYQQSLDQGLQFLIQYYNGEERAKGNILERFSAQQFPDLHSELNLSSLELGDSALYFCASSATGGPGSYNEQFFGPGTRLTVL.

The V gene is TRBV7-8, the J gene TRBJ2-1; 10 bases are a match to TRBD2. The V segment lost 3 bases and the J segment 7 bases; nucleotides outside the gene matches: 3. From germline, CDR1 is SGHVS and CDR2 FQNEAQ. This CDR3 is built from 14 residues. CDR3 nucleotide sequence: TGTGCCAGCAGCTTGCTAGCGGGAGAGAATGAGCAGTTCTTC. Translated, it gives CASSLLAGENEQFF.

CDR3 DNA: TGCGCCAGCAGCCCCACTTCGACGGATAATTCACCCCTCCACTTT. Translation: CASSPTSTDNSPLHF. The chain is built from TRBV4-1 and TRBJ1-6; D not resolved. Germline CDR1 and CDR2: MGHRA and YSYEKL. The CDR3 consists of 15 residues. V was shortened by 4 bases and J by 5 bases, with 12 bases between the two germline ends.

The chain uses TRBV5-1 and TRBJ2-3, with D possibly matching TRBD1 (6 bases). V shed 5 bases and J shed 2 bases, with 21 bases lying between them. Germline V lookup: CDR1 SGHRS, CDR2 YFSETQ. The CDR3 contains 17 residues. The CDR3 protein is CASSPPGRRGHTDTQYF. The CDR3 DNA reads TGCGCCAGCAGTCCACCGGGACGCAGGGGACACACAGATACGCAGTATTTT.

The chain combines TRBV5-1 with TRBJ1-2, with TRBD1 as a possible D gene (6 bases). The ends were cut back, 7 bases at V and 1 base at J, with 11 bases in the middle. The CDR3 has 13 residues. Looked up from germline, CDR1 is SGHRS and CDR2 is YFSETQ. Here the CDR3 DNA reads TGCGCCAGCGGCGAGGGGGATAACTATGGCTACACCTTC. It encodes CASGEGDNYGYTF.

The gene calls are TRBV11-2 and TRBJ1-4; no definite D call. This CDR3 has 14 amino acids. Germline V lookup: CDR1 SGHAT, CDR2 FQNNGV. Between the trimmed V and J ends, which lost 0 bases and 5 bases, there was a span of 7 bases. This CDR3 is CASSLEGRNEKLFF. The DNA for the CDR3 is TGTGCCAGCAGCTTAGAAGGGAGGAATGAAAAACTGTTTTTT.

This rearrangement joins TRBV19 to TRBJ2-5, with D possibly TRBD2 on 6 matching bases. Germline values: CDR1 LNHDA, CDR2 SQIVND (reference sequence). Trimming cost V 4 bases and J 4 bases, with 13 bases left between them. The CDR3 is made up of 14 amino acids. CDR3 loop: CASSNGGRGETQYF. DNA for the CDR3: TGTGCCAGTAGTAACGGGGGAAGGGGAGAGACCCAGTACTTC. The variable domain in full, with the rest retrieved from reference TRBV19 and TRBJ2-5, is DGGITQSPKYLFRKEGQNVTLSCEQNLNHDAMYWYRQDPGQGLRLIYYSQIVNDFQKGDIAEGYSVSREKKESFPLTVTSAQKNPTAFYLCASSNGGRGETQYFGPGTRLLVL.